This entry concerns a single T cell receptor (beta chain). Its target is unknown. The data are from a study of cytomegalovirus exposure and HLA in healthy donors. Notes on the study in general: Several of the most significant clusters appeared linked to common viral pathogens, based on a later analysis. Most TCR sequences were rare, but some public TCRs occurred in many donors. Across donors, sequencing depth was assumed by presence/absence analyses to be roughly uniform.

Germline loops: CDR1 SGHTA, CDR2 FQGNSA. V was clipped by 10 bases and J by 4 bases, with 14 bases between them. The CDR3 is 13 amino acids. Primers included in the PCR were 60 Vbeta and 13 Jbeta primers. Only in-frame clones appear in the TCRdb table, and some are missing; sequencing was by immunoSEQ multiplex PCR. The sample lists 170,000 or so clones, under 90% occurring once. The specimen sequenced was PBMCs. The chain joins TRBV7-2 to TRBJ2-1; D is possibly TRBD1 (5 bases). The TCR comes from a man aged 25 to 45 in good health and CMV-seropositive. The CDR3 DNA is TGTGCCAACGGCCCAAGGGGTTACAATGAGCAGTTCTTC. Translation: CANGPRGYNEQFF.